This T cell receptor beta chain stems from a study of Graves' ophthalmopathy and Graves' hyperthyroidism. Patients were diagnosed from clinical symptoms, serum thyroxine, TRAb, thyroid ultrasound and orbital computed tomography. Investigators amplified TCR beta CDR3 regions from RNA transcripts. First-round RT-PCR relied on HTBI primers, and a second-round multiplex PCR came next. TCRdb recomputed calls from the multiplex PCR reads with MiXCR, one row per CDR3 protein. This table holds hundreds of thousands of distinct CDR3 sequences, roughly 15% found once. Broader study findings: With a specificity of roughly 72% and a sensitivity of about 71%, the model predicted ophthalmopathy progression. Using 13 signatures, a model distinguished ophthalmopathy from stable hyperthyroidism, reaching just under 90% sensitivity and 80% to 83% specificity.

This clonotype was recorded at least ten times. The antigen remains unidentified. Per germline, CDR1 SGHNT and CDR2 YYREEE (reference sequence). V lost 1 base to trimming and J lost 5 bases; unmatched junction nucleotides: 7. This CDR3 spans 15 amino acids. Sequenced material: peripheral blood. This TCR was recovered from a woman younger than 30 with stable Graves' hyperthyroidism. The V gene is TRBV5-4, the J gene TRBJ2-7, with 9 bases identical to TRBD1. The CDR3 coding sequence is TGTGCCAGCAGCTTGTCCAGGACAGGGGTCAACGAGCAGTACTTC. Its protein is CASSLSRTGVNEQYF.